The subject of this entry is one T cell receptor (beta chain). There is no known antigen for this receptor. Base qualities are not provided; no much larger clone lies one nucleotide away. The data were obtained in a study of PD-1 and CTLA-4 blockade in melanoma listed by TCRdb under 2021. Context from the whole study: The study compared how PD-1 blockade and CTLA-4 blockade affected the melanoma-reactive CD8 T cell response in patients with melanoma.

The protocol used for the library was the immunoSEQ multiplex PCR assay. The immuneACCESS repertoire file appears here via TCRdb, limited to in-frame rearrangements. These files lack a portion of the clones; in checked studies, under half of the deficit traces to unresolved V genes, and the cause of the others is not known. Here the sample has around 32,000 clones; 85% to 90% occur a single time. The ten biggest clones cover around 7.8% of the sample. Here the sequenced sample was CD8+ T cells from peripheral blood, taken before anti-PD-1 treatment. This sequence was found in a human donor with melanoma.

At the DNA level, the sequence is TGTGCCAGCAGTTTCACTTTAGCGGGAGATTCCTACGAGCAGTACTTC. This sequence encodes CASSFTLAGDSYEQYF. The sequence joins TRBV6-2 or TRBV6-3 to TRBJ2-7; TRBD2 matches 9 bases in the middle. CDR1 and CDR2, looked up from the germline V gene, are MNHEY and SVGEGT. Clipping removes 4 bases from V and 1 base from J, with 8 as the unmatched junction base count. The CDR3 spans 16 residues, from the cysteine through the phenylalanine. Just the 48-base CDR3 DNA is kept, in frame starting at base 1.